These 27 T cell receptor beta chains originate from one sample sequenced in a study of T cell clonality in common variable immunodeficiency. Libraries were prepared by immunoSEQ multiplex PCR; TCRdb keeps only in-frame clonotypes and omits some of them. This sample comprises 75,000 to 85,000 clones, none seen once only. The sample consisted of peripheral blood mononuclear cells. These receptors all stem from a person between 18 and 69 years old in good health.

In its sample, this clone was seen many times. The read terminates 3 residues ahead of where the CDR3 ends, so the germline J gene completes it. The chain is built from TRBV10-1 and TRBJ2-1; TRBD2 might be the D (5 bases). With 0 bases removed from V and 7 bases from J, the gap between germline ends came to 10 bases. There are 14 residues in the CDR3. Germline CDR1 WNHNN, CDR2 SYGVQD (reference sequence). The CDR3 here is CASSESGGLNEQFF. Partial CDR3 DNA: TGCGCCAGCAGTGAGTCGGGCGGGTTGAATGAG.

This clone showed up many times. The read finishes 3 residues shy of the CDR3 end, and the germline J gene is used to complete it. The V and J genes are TRBV11-2 and TRBJ2-7, with a weak D call TRBD1 (5 bases). Deletions cut 3 bases from V and 5 bases from J, with 14 bases between. CDR3 length equals 14 residues. Germline loops: CDR1 SGHAT, CDR2 FQNNGV. CDR3 sequence reads: CASSFPQGRHEQYF. The sequenced part of the CDR3 DNA is TGTGCCAGCAGCTTCCCCCAGGGTAGGCACGAG.

This clone was counted ten times or more. The read gets to within 3 residues of the CDR3 end, and the germline J gene fills in the rest. This chain joins TRBV5-1 and TRBJ2-2; the match to TRBD2 covers 16 bases. V shed 4 bases, J shed 6 bases, and the junction held 3 bases outside the gene matches. Per germline, CDR1 SGHRS and CDR2 YFSETQ. This CDR3 region has 16 residues. This CDR3 reads CASSPGLAGGSGELFF. CDR3 DNA (partial): TGCGCCAGCAGCCCGGGACTAGCGGGAGGGTCCGGGGAG.

The table lists this clone with many counts. The read finishes 3 residues shy of the CDR3 end, and the germline J gene is used to complete it. The genes are TRBV11-2 and TRBJ2-7, with D possibly being TRBD1 (5 bases). Trimming removed 3 bases from V and 5 bases from J, with 14 bases in between. The germline V gene has CDR1 SGHAT and CDR2 FQNNGV. The CDR3 consists of 14 residues. CDR3 DNA (partial): TGTGCCAGCAGCTTCCACAGGATTATCGACGAG. Translation gives CASSFHRIIDE. The CDR3, in full, reads CASSFHRIIDEQYF. The full variable domain, in which reference TRBV11-2 and TRBJ2-7 provide the parts outside the CDR3, is EAGVAQSPRYKIIEKRQSVAFWCNPISGHATLYWYQQILGQGPKLLIQFQNNGVVDDSQLPKDRFSAERLKGVDSTLKIQPAKLEDSAVYLCASSFHRIIDEQYFGPGTRLTVT.

This clone was observed many times. The read halts 3 residues ahead of the CDR3 end, with the missing end drawn from the germline J gene. The chain couples TRBV9 to TRBJ2-2; possible D gene TRBD2, 6 bases. The CDR3 length is 15 residues. Deletions cut 4 bases from V and 5 bases from J, with 15 bases between. Germline CDR1 is SGDLS and CDR2 is YYNGEE. CDR3 DNA (partial): TGTGCCAGCAGCCTCGGGACTTTGGGGACCGGGGAG. Translating it yields CASSLGTLGTGE. The entire CDR3 is CASSLGTLGTGELFF.

There are many counts of this clone. The read falls 3 residues short of the CDR3 end, and the missing part is taken from the germline J gene. The chain carries TRBV6-2 or TRBV6-3 and TRBJ2-3; TRBD1 matches 10 bases. From germline, CDR1 is MNHEY and CDR2 SVGEGT. Trimming cost V 2 bases and J 4 bases; bases outside gene matches: 3. There are 15 residues in the CDR3. The sequenced CDR3 bases are TGTGCCAGCAGTTACCGGACAGGGGGGGCAGATACG. This encodes CASSYRTGGADT. The whole CDR3 region reads CASSYRTGGADTQYF.

At least ten counts were recorded for this clone. One end of the junction is discordant with germline, which a read error may explain. Read coverage stops 3 residues before the CDR3 terminus; the germline J gene supplies the remainder. The chain joins TRBV7-7 to TRBJ2-2; 10 positions match TRBD2. There are 15 residues in the CDR3. CDR1 SSHAT and CDR2 FNYEAQ come from the germline V gene (reference sequence). CDR3 bases read: TGTGCTAGCAGCCGACTAGCGGGGAACACCGGGGAG. This translates into CASSRLAGNTGE. Given in full, the CDR3 is CASSRLAGNTGELFF.

This clone was observed at least ten times. The part of the CDR3 DNA that was read is TGTGCCAGCAGCCATTTACAGGGGAAAGAGACC. Translation: CASSHLQGKET. Given in full, the CDR3 is CASSHLQGKETQYF. This sequence joins TRBV7-3 and TRBJ2-5; 7 positions match TRBD1. Read coverage stops 3 residues before the CDR3 terminus; the germline J gene supplies the remainder. CDR1 SGHTA and CDR2 FQGTGA come from the germline V gene. This CDR3 spans 14 amino acids. The trim removed 5 bases at V and 3 bases at J, leaving 6 bases unmatched.

This clone was seen ten or more times. The CDR3 end lies 3 residues beyond the end of the read and is filled in from the germline J gene. V is TRBV18 and J is TRBJ1-1; TRBD1 agrees at 7 bases. Germline-derived CDR1 and CDR2 are KGHSH and LQKENI. The CDR3 sequence is 12 residues long. V lost 11 bases to trimming and J lost 7 bases; unmatched junction nucleotides: 10. This CDR3 is CAAGGTADEAFF. CDR3 bases read: TGTGCCGCAGGAGGGACAGCCGATGAA.

In this sample, this clone turned up many times. The read ends 3 residues shy of where the CDR3 ends; the end is completed using the germline J gene. The chain employs TRBV30 and TRBJ2-7, with D hard to call. Trimming shortened V by 2 bases and J by 4 bases, and 12 bases separated the two germline ends. Germline loops: CDR1 GTSNPN, CDR2 SVGIG (reference sequence). The CDR3 runs 13 residues. This CDR3 is CAWSRPGGYEQYF. The sequenced CDR3 bases are TGTGCCTGGAGTCGGCCAGGTGGATACGAG.

This clone has ten or more counts. The observed sequence ends 3 residues before the CDR3 terminus, with the missing tail filled in from the germline J gene. This chain links TRBV30 with TRBJ2-4; TRBD1 agrees at 11 bases. With V trimmed by 5 bases and J by 0 bases, 9 bases remained unmatched. From germline, CDR1 is GTSNPN and CDR2 SVGIG (reference sequence). The CDR3 loop spans 17 amino acids. The CDR3 sequence is CAWGDRGSILAKNIQYF. CDR3 DNA (partial): TGTGCCTGGGGGGACAGGGGGTCGATACTAGCCAAAAACATT.

This clone was seen many times. The CDR3 is CASSGLATANEQFF. The sequenced part of the CDR3 DNA is TGTGCCAGCTCAGGACTAGCGACCGCCAATGAG. The chain employs TRBV7-3 and TRBJ2-1, with 9 bases matching TRBD2. The CDR3 end is not reached by the read, which stops 3 residues before it; the germline J gene fills it in. The germline gives CDR1 SGHTA, CDR2 FQGTGA. This CDR3 has 14 amino acids. V lost 8 bases and J lost 6; bases outside the gene matches: 8. The full variable domain, its missing parts supplied by reference TRBV7-3 and TRBJ2-1, is GAGVSQTPSNKVTEKGKYVELRCDPISGHTALYWYRQSLGQGPEFLIYFQGTGAADDSGLPNDRFFAVRPEGSVSTLKIQRTERGDSAVYLCASSGLATANEQFFGPGTRLTVL.

This clone was seen many times. With the read ending 3 residues before the CDR3 end, the germline J gene is used to fill in that end. The chain couples TRBV5-1 to TRBJ2-1; 11 nucleotides line up with TRBD2. Germline V lookup: CDR1 SGHRS, CDR2 YFSETQ. Trimming cost V 5 bases and J 4 bases; bases outside gene matches: 5. This CDR3 comprises 15 residues. The CDR3 DNA, read in part, is TGCGCCAGCAGTAACGGGACTAGCGGATACAATGAG. Translated, it gives CASSNGTSGYNE. The full CDR3 protein is CASSNGTSGYNEQFF. The variable domain in full, completed from reference TRBV5-1 and TRBJ2-1, reads KAGVTQTPRYLIKTRGQQVTLSCSPISGHRSVSWYQQTPGQGLQFLFEYFSETQRNKGNFPGRFSGRQFSNSRSEMNVSTLELGDSALYLCASSNGTSGYNEQFFGPGTRLTVL.

This clone was found many times. The read falls 3 residues short of the CDR3 end, and the missing part is taken from the germline J gene. The V and J genes are TRBV6-2 or TRBV6-3 and TRBJ1-1; 9 bases map to TRBD1. Per the germline V gene, CDR1 is MNHEY and CDR2 is SVGEGT. This CDR3 has 14 residues. The CDR3 loop is CASRLNRGRGSAFF. The CDR3 bases that were read are TGTGCCAGCAGATTAAACAGGGGGCGCGGTTCA.

The sample holds many counts of this clone. The junction shows a germline mismatch at one end, possibly a read error. Coverage ceases 3 residues before the CDR3 finishes, and the germline J gene fills in the end. The V call is TRBV4-2, the J call TRBJ2-3; D gene ambiguous. The CDR3 runs to 14 residues. Per the germline V gene, CDR1 is LGHNA and CDR2 is YNFKEQ. CDR3 DNA (partial): TGCGCCAGCAGCCGAGCTAGTGGCACAGATACG. Translation gives CASSRASGTDT. The entire CDR3 protein is CASSRASGTDTQYF.

This clone has at least ten counts. The read finishes 3 residues shy of the CDR3 end, and the germline J gene is used to complete it. The chain joins TRBV7-3 to TRBJ2-3; TRBD2 might be the D (6 bases). CDR1 and CDR2 (germline): SGHTA, FQGTGA. The germline V and J ends were trimmed by 5 bases and 2 bases, with 14 bases remaining between them. This CDR3 has 15 residues. Here the CDR3 reads CASSLGLANTDTQYF. The covered CDR3 bases are TGTGCCAGCAGCCTGGGTCTAGCGAACACAGATACG. Full variable domain (missing parts from reference TRBV7-3 and TRBJ2-3): GAGVSQTPSNKVTEKGKYVELRCDPISGHTALYWYRQSLGQGPEFLIYFQGTGAADDSGLPNDRFFAVRPEGSVSTLKIQRTERGDSAVYLCASSLGLANTDTQYFGPGTRLTVL.

This clone was recorded many times. Coverage ceases 3 residues before the CDR3 finishes, and the germline J gene fills in the end. The chain employs TRBV30 and TRBJ2-5, with TRBD2 matching over 7 bases. There are 13 residues in the CDR3. V lost 1 base, J lost 5 bases, and 4 bases stayed unmatched. Germline V gene data show CDR1 as GTSNPN and CDR2 as SVGIG (reference sequence). CDR3 sequence: CAWSELAQETQYF. The sequenced part of the CDR3 DNA is TGTGCCTGGAGTGAACTAGCGCAGGAGACC.

In this sample, this clone turned up many times. With the read ending 3 residues before the CDR3 end, the germline J gene is used to fill in that end. The genes are TRBV12-3 or TRBV12-4 and TRBJ2-1; TRBD1 matches 11 bases. V shed 3 bases and J 8 bases; nucleotides not matched to a gene: 6. CDR3 length: 15 residues. The chain's CDR3 is CASSFGQGAFYEQFF. The part of the CDR3 DNA that was read is TGTGCCAGCAGTTTTGGACAGGGGGCATTCTATGAG.

This clone was recorded at least ten times. The read ends 3 residues before the CDR3 terminus; that terminus is restored from the germline J gene. The V and J genes are TRBV19 and TRBJ2-3, with TRBD2 as a possible D gene (5 bases). CDR1 and CDR2 (germline): LNHDA, SQIVND (reference sequence). V lost 5 bases and J 3 bases, leaving 18 bases between the germline ends. This CDR3 region has 16 residues. CDR3 loop: CASSGRPDLETDTQYF. The part of the CDR3 DNA that was read is TGTGCCAGTAGTGGCCGACCGGACTTGGAGACAGATACG.

This clone was observed many times. The CDR3 extends 3 residues past the end of the read, so its final part is completed from the germline J gene. The J gene is TRBJ2-5, the V gene TRBV20-1; tentative D call: TRBD2 (7 bases). Germline values: CDR1 DFQATT, CDR2 SNEGSKA (reference sequence). The CDR3 covers 15 residues. Trimming took 6 bases from V and 6 from J, leaving 23 bases between them. This chain's CDR3 is CSALWGGAQVKTQYF. Incomplete CDR3 DNA: TGCAGTGCGCTCTGGGGGGGCGCCCAAGTTAAGACC.

This clone appeared many times. The read ends 3 residues shy of where the CDR3 ends; the end is completed using the germline J gene. The chain recombines TRBV11-2 with TRBJ2-1; no reliable D call. This CDR3 region has 13 residues. Germline CDR1 SGHAT, CDR2 FQNNGV. Deletions cut 5 bases from V and 9 bases from J, with 14 bases between. The part of the CDR3 DNA that was read is TGTGCCAGCAGCCCTACCCTAGAACCTGAG. Encoded protein: CASSPTLEPE. In full, the CDR3 reads CASSPTLEPEQFF.

This clone was seen many times. Read coverage stops 3 residues before the CDR3 terminus; the germline J gene supplies the remainder. The rearrangement links TRBV12-3 or TRBV12-4 to TRBJ2-5; TRBD2 aligns across 13 bases. The CDR3 extends over 16 amino acids. The ends lost 5 bases at V and 4 bases at J; junction bases unmatched: 7. The DNA read from the CDR3 is TGTGCCAGCAGTCCCCGGACTAGCGGGAGTGGAGAGACC. Amino acids: CASSPRTSGSGET. The complete CDR3 protein is CASSPRTSGSGETQYF.

At least ten counts were recorded for this clone. The CDR3 end is not reached by the read, which stops 3 residues before it; the germline J gene fills it in. The chain recombines TRBV10-3 with TRBJ2-7; 9 bases align to TRBD1. Germline assignment: CDR1 ENHRY and CDR2 SYGVKD. This CDR3 comprises 15 residues. The V segment lost 5 bases and the J segment 3 bases; nucleotides outside the gene matches: 8. The CDR3 loop is CAISLQGALGYEQYF. CDR3 DNA (partial): TGTGCCATCAGTTTACAGGGGGCGTTAGGCTACGAG.

In this sample, this clone turned up many times. The observed sequence ends 3 residues before the CDR3 terminus, with the missing tail filled in from the germline J gene. The V and J genes are TRBV7-3 and TRBJ2-1; 9 bases fit TRBD2. Germline CDR1 SGHTA, CDR2 FQGTGA. CDR3 size: 16 residues. J lost 5 bases, V lost 0 bases, and 5 bases had no gene match. CDR3 bases read: TGTGCCAGCAGCTTAACCGTAGCGGGAGTCAACAATGAG. Translation gives CASSLTVAGVNNE. The full CDR3 reads CASSLTVAGVNNEQFF.

This clone was found many times. The read ends 3 residues early relative to the CDR3; the germline J gene fills the gap. V usage is TRBV28 and J usage is TRBJ2-5, with a possible D match to TRBD1 (5 bases). In germline, CDR1 is MDHEN, CDR2 SYDVKM. This CDR3 is 13 amino acids long. The germline V and J ends were trimmed by 6 bases and 5 bases, with 13 bases remaining between them. The CDR3 DNA, read in part, is TGTGCCAGCAGGCCGACAGCTCGGGAGACC. This encodes CASRPTARET. The entire CDR3 is CASRPTARETQYF.

At least ten counts were recorded for this clone. The CDR3 end lies 3 residues beyond the end of the read and is filled in from the germline J gene. The chain carries TRBV6-2 or TRBV6-3 and TRBJ2-1; 7 bases are shared with TRBD2. The germline CDR1 and CDR2 sequences are MNHEY and SVGEGT. There are 12 residues in the CDR3. Unmatched junction bases numbered 4, after V lost 8 bases and J lost 6 bases. The sequenced part of the CDR3 DNA is TGTGCCAGCGAGACTAGCTCCAATGAG. Its translation: CASETSSNE. The whole CDR3 sequence reads CASETSSNEQFF.

This clone was seen repeatedly, ten times or more. The read comes to an end 3 residues before the CDR3 does, leaving the germline J gene to fill in the end. The rearrangement uses TRBV7-9 and TRBJ2-2, with 8 bases matching TRBD1. CDR1 and CDR2 (germline): SEHNR, FQNEAQ (reference sequence). After removal of 8 bases from V and 5 bases from J, the junction contained 7 bases not matched to a gene. The CDR3 is 14 residues long. The CDR3 protein is CASLGQGVTGELFF. Partial CDR3 DNA: TGTGCCAGCCTAGGACAGGGCGTGACCGGGGAG.